Below are 26 T cell receptor beta chains sequenced from a single sample in a study of human T cells and chemical hapten exposure. Noted time point: pre-sensitization, week 0. The treatment was: therapeutic diphenylcyclopropenone sensitization with weekly scalp DPC. TCRdb reanalysed the RACE reads using MiXCR and keeps one entry per CDR3 protein. The data contain 300,000 to 400,000 distinct CDR3 sequences, roughly 5.3% of them seen just once; the ten biggest clones take up 2.6%. Specimen: whole blood, collected in connection with sensitization to the hapten diphenylcyclopropenone (DPC). The receptors come from a woman in her fifties or sixties with alopecia areata. Some clones in this sample may be carry-over from other donors' samples.

CDR3 nucleotides: TGTGCCAGCAGCTTAGCGCAGATAGCGGGAAGGGGGTTCTTC. Its translation: CASSLAQIAGRGFF. The rearrangement joins TRBV11-2 to TRBJ2-1, with 8 bases that match TRBD2. CDR1 and CDR2 from the germline V gene are SGHAT and FQNNGV. V was clipped by 1 base and J by 15 bases; unmatched bases: 11. This CDR3 is 14 amino acids long.

A few counts support this clonotype. The chain has TRBV6-9 and TRBJ1-5; D is unresolved. The length of the CDR3 is 15 residues. Per germline, CDR1 MNHGY and CDR2 SVAAGI. V was shortened by 0 bases and J by 2 bases, with 8 bases between the two germline ends. CDR3 loop: CASSYSVSRNQPQHF. The CDR3 nucleotides read TGTGCCAGCAGTTATTCTGTTTCACGCAATCAGCCCCAGCATTTT.

This clonotype is a singleton in its sample. V usage is TRBV7-2 and J usage is TRBJ1-1, with D uncertain. The germline V and J ends were trimmed by 7 bases and 4 bases, with 16 bases remaining between them. CDR3 length: 14 residues. CDR1 is SGHTA and CDR2 is FQGNSA in the germline V gene. CDR3 residues: CASIGWGEGTEAFF. In DNA form, the CDR3 reads TGTGCCAGCATCGGCTGGGGAGAGGGCACTGAAGCTTTCTTT.

There are a few counts of this clonotype. J is TRBJ1-2 and V is TRBV20-1, with D unclear. The CDR3 extends over 12 amino acids. Germline V gene data show CDR1 as DFQATT and CDR2 as SNEGSKA (reference sequence). Deletions cut 6 bases from V and 2 bases from J, with 10 bases between. The CDR3 spells CSAEKWNYGYTF. The CDR3 DNA reads as TGCAGTGCCGAGAAGTGGAACTATGGCTACACCTTC.

This clonotype was found many times. This rearrangement joins TRBV28 to TRBJ2-1; 7 bases are a match to TRBD2. V lost 2 bases to trimming and J lost 5 bases; unmatched junction nucleotides: 9. Per germline, CDR1 MDHEN and CDR2 SYDVKM. This CDR3 is built from 16 residues. The CDR3: CASSLRISAGDNEQFF. The CDR3 DNA reads TGTGCCAGCAGTTTAAGAATCTCGGCGGGAGACAATGAGCAGTTCTTC.

This clonotype has just one count. V and J are TRBV30 and TRBJ1-2; weak D call: TRBD1 (6 bases). CDR3 length: 14 amino acids. V was trimmed by 2 bases and J by 1 base, leaving 11 bases between them. Germline CDR1 reads GTSNPN; CDR2 reads SVGIG (reference sequence). This CDR3 is CAWSRQGHNYGYTF. CDR3 DNA: TGTGCCTGGAGTAGGCAGGGGCATAACTATGGCTACACCTTC.

This clonotype showed up just a few times. The chain carries TRBV20-1 and TRBJ1-1; 7 bases map to TRBD1. This CDR3 is 17 amino acids long. The germline CDR1 and CDR2 sequences are DFQATT and SNEGSKA (reference sequence). With 0 bases clipped from V and 5 bases from J, the junction kept 15 bases outside the gene matches. DNA of the CDR3: TGCAGTGCTAGAGATGCTTTGGGGGCAGGGGGTCTTACTGAAGCTTTCTTT. Its protein is CSARDALGAGGLTEAFF.

This chain uses TRBV6-6 with TRBJ2-3; D gene uncertain. The CDR3 is made up of 12 amino acids. V gave up 2 bases and J gave up 6 bases, with 6 bases separating them. Germline V CDR1 and CDR2: MNHNY, SVGAGI (reference sequence). This CDR3 reads CASSYGEDTQYF. The CDR3 region has the DNA TGTGCCAGCAGTTACGGAGAGGATACGCAGTATTTT.

The table lists this clonotype with many counts. The J gene is TRBJ2-3, the V gene TRBV5-1, with TRBD1 matching 7 bases. CDR1 is SGHRS, CDR2 YFSETQ, per germline. Losses at the gene ends were 7 bases for V and 2 bases for J; bases not matched to a gene: 10. The CDR3 is made up of 15 amino acids. As DNA, the CDR3 is TGCGCCAGCCGTCGGGGACAGACCTACACAGATACGCAGTATTTT. This sequence encodes CASRRGQTYTDTQYF.

This clonotype was counted many times. This chain links TRBV4-3 with TRBJ2-5; the match to TRBD2 covers 10 bases. Germline V CDR1 and CDR2: LGHNA, YSLEER. This CDR3 contains 14 residues. J gave up 7 bases and V 2 bases, and 4 bases lay outside the gene matches. CDR3 coding DNA: TGCGCCAGCAGCCAATACCTAGCGGGGGTGACCCAGTACTTC. Amino acid sequence: CASSQYLAGVTQYF.

In this sample, this clonotype turned up many times. The chain carries TRBV28 and TRBJ2-1, with 7 bases matching TRBD2. CDR3 length: 14 amino acids. V was clipped by 10 bases and J by 4 bases; unmatched bases: 10. Germline-derived CDR1 and CDR2 are MDHEN and SYDVKM. The CDR3 reads CATWPLAVYNEQFF. DNA for the CDR3: TGTGCCACTTGGCCTCTAGCGGTTTACAATGAGCAGTTCTTC.

This sequence joins TRBV27 and TRBJ2-2, with unresolved D. Germline loops: CDR1 MNHEY, CDR2 SMNVEV (reference sequence). The CDR3 sequence is 14 residues long. Trimming shortened V by 4 bases and J by 4 bases, and 10 bases separated the two germline ends. CDR3 sequence reads: CASSYRWSTGELFF. In DNA form, the CDR3 reads TGTGCCAGCAGTTACCGGTGGTCCACCGGGGAGCTGTTTTTT.

This clonotype has ten or more counts. The J gene is TRBJ2-7, the V gene TRBV7-2, with D hard to call. Trimming stripped 2 bases from V and 0 bases from J, with 11 bases between. There are 15 residues in the CDR3. CDR1 and CDR2 from the germline V gene are SGHTA and FQGNSA. The CDR3 region has the DNA TGTGCCAGCAGCTTATACACCCTAAGCTCCTACGAGCAGTACTTC. Protein: CASSLYTLSSYEQYF.

There are many counts of this clonotype. The CDR3 DNA follows: TGTGCCAGCACGCTAGCGGGGGGACAAGAGACCCAGTACTTC. Amino acid sequence: CASTLAGGQETQYF. This sequence joins TRBV6-6 and TRBJ2-5; 11 bases fit TRBD2. Germline CDR1 MNHNY, CDR2 SVGAGI (reference sequence). Germline trimming cut 7 bases from V and 2 bases from J; bases unmatched to any gene: 3. The CDR3 spans 14 residues.

The chain links TRBV14 to TRBJ1-1; possible D gene TRBD1, 5 bases. This CDR3 comprises 12 residues. Germline values: CDR1 SGHDN, CDR2 FVKESK. The V and J ends lost 4 bases and 4 bases respectively, with 7 bases between them. The CDR3 sequence: CASSPGFTEAFF. The CDR3 coding sequence is TGTGCCAGCAGCCCAGGGTTCACTGAAGCTTTCTTT.

The chain joins TRBV6-6 to TRBJ1-1; D is perhaps TRBD1 (5 bases). V was pared by 0 bases and J by 1 base, with 15 bases between. The CDR3 has 17 amino acids. Per germline, CDR1 MNHNY and CDR2 SVGAGI (reference sequence). In DNA, the CDR3 is TGTGCCAGCAGTTACTCTGGGCGCGTGAGGGGGAACACTGAAGCTTTCTTT. Residues: CASSYSGRVRGNTEAFF.

This clonotype has more than one count but fewer than ten. The chain is built from TRBV5-1 and TRBJ2-7; D gene ambiguous. The CDR3 covers 15 residues. The V gene lost 0 bases and the J gene lost 1 base, with 11 bases spanning the gap. Per germline, CDR1 SGHRS and CDR2 YFSETQ. CDR3 amino acids: CASSLDSGGSYEQYF. The CDR3 DNA sequence: TGCGCCAGCAGCTTGGACTCCGGCGGATCCTACGAGCAGTACTTC.

The chain combines TRBV25-1 with TRBJ2-3; 7 bases fit TRBD1. Germline values: CDR1 MGHDK, CDR2 SYGVNS. J lost 0 bases, V lost 3 bases, and 6 bases had no gene match. This CDR3 has 16 amino acids. The CDR3 region is CASSEIGGPSTDTQYF. The DNA of the CDR3 is TGTGCCAGCAGTGAGATAGGGGGCCCAAGCACAGATACGCAGTATTTT.

This clonotype was seen more than once but under ten times. The chain is built from TRBV4-1 and TRBJ2-7; tentatively, D is TRBD2 (6 bases). Deletions cut 3 bases from V and 2 bases from J, with 14 bases between. Germline-derived CDR1 and CDR2 are MGHRA and YSYEKL. This CDR3 spans 15 amino acids. CDR3 in DNA: TGCGCCAGCAGCCACCCGGGACTCGAGACCTACGAGCAGTACTTC. Amino acids: CASSHPGLETYEQYF.

The chain links TRBV12-3 or TRBV12-4 to TRBJ2-2, with no clear D. V was trimmed by 6 bases and J by 0 bases, leaving 11 bases between them. The CDR3 has 15 residues. The CDR3 DNA is TGTGCCAGCAGCCCCTGGACGGCGAACACCGGGGAGCTGTTTTTT. Its translation is CASSPWTANTGELFF.

In this sample, this clonotype turned up a few times. The chain couples TRBV25-1 to TRBJ1-1; D may be TRBD1 (5 bases). Germline V CDR1 and CDR2: MGHDK, SYGVNS. Trimming cost V 6 bases and J 0 bases, with 11 bases left between them. This CDR3 spans 14 amino acids. CDR3 protein: CASRSQGLNTEAFF. The CDR3 nucleotides read TGTGCCAGCAGGAGCCAGGGATTGAACACTGAAGCTTTCTTT.

This clonotype was counted a few times. This chain uses TRBV30 with TRBJ2-6; 7 nucleotides agree with TRBD1. V dropped 7 bases and J dropped 4; count of bases not matched to a gene: 10. This CDR3 comprises 15 residues. CDR1 is GTSNPN, CDR2 SVGIG, per germline (reference sequence). In DNA, the CDR3 is TGTGCCTCAGGGACAGTAGGTTCGGGGGCCAACGTCCTGACTTTC. It encodes CASGTVGSGANVLTF.

This clonotype was counted at least ten times. V usage is TRBV4-1 and J usage is TRBJ2-1; 8 positions match TRBD2. Germline lookup yields CDR1 MGHRA and CDR2 YSYEKL. There are 15 residues in the CDR3. V shed 3 bases, J shed 4 bases, and the junction held 5 bases outside the gene matches. CDR3 DNA sequence: TGCGCCAGCAGCCAGGCGACTAGCGCATACAATGAGCAGTTCTTC. Its protein product is CASSQATSAYNEQFF.

This clonotype has ten or more counts. The chain carries TRBV7-8 and TRBJ2-5; D is possibly TRBD1 (7 bases). The germline gives CDR1 SGHVS, CDR2 FQNEAQ. V dropped 5 bases and J dropped 7 bases, with 17 bases sitting between them. The CDR3 is 14 residues long. The CDR3 bases are TGTGCCAGCAGCAGAAGATCAGGGGGAGGGACCCAGTACTTC. This gives the protein CASSRRSGGGTQYF.

The rearrangement links TRBV12-5 to TRBJ2-3; D not certain. The V gene lost 2 bases and the J gene lost 5 bases, with 8 bases spanning the gap. The germline CDR1 and CDR2 sequences are LGHNT and FRNRAP. The length of the CDR3 is 13 residues. The CDR3 nucleotides read TGTGCTAGTGGTTTGAACGGAGTAGATACGCAGTATTTT. Protein product: CASGLNGVDTQYF.

This clonotype was picked up many times. The CDR3 sequence is CASLQGNTEAFF. The CDR3 nucleotides read TGTGCCAGCCTTCAGGGAAACACTGAAGCTTTCTTT. The rearrangement uses TRBV30 and TRBJ1-1; perhaps TRBD1 as D (5 bases). Germline V lookup: CDR1 GTSNPN, CDR2 SVGIG (reference sequence). V was trimmed by 8 bases and J by 2 bases, leaving 12 bases between them. This CDR3 has 12 residues.